This TCR beta chain is from a study of blood T cell repertoires in COVID-19. The CDR3 length is 14 residues. CDR1 is GTSNPN, CDR2 SVGIG, per germline (reference sequence). The ends lost 3 bases at V and 3 bases at J; junction bases unmatched: 3. This clone was detected a few times. TCRdb keeps only in-frame clones here, not all; method: immunoSEQ multiplex PCR. This sample carries 250,000 to 400,000 clones, 88% of them seen once, and the ten largest clones take 1.5% to 2%. Material: peripheral blood. The V gene is TRBV30, the J gene TRBJ1-2; 11 bases are shared with TRBD1. The receptor comes from a woman in her 30s with COVID-19, enrolled during active disease. The CDR3: CAWRGQGAYYGYTF. Written as DNA, the CDR3 is TGTGCCTGGAGAGGACAGGGGGCATACTATGGCTACACCTTC.